These 11 T cell receptor beta chains came from one sample sequenced in a study of shared clonotypes between healthy human individuals. The naive CD8 population came from CD45RO-negative cells selected for CCR7, without terminally differentiated effector memory CD45RA+ cells. This table comes from immunoSEQ multiplex PCR, and its TCRdb copy is limited to in-frame clones, with some not included. The sample shows about 2.2 million clones, 93% of them seen only once. Sequences were obtained from naive CD8+ T cells from PBMCs. Receptor source: a man between 18 and 35 years old in good health. Some clones in this sample may be carry-over from other donors' samples.

V is TRBV28 and J is TRBJ1-5, with D possibly TRBD1 on 5 matching bases. The germline CDR1 and CDR2 sequences are MDHEN and SYDVKM. This CDR3 has 14 amino acids. V lost 3 bases and J lost 4, with 10 bases in between. The CDR3 is CASSFAGTNQPQHF. DNA of the CDR3: TGTGCCAGCAGTTTCGCAGGGACGAATCAGCCCCAGCATTTT.

This chain connects TRBV6-5 to TRBJ2-1, with no clear D. V gave up 6 bases and J gave up 3 bases, with 6 bases separating them. Germline V gene data show CDR1 as MNHEY and CDR2 as SVGAGI. This CDR3 is built from 12 residues. The DNA for the CDR3 is TGTGCCAGCAGGAATGGCTACAATGAGCAGTTCTTC. Translated: CASRNGYNEQFF.

The chain has TRBV28 and TRBJ2-1; the match to TRBD2 covers 7 bases. The CDR3 length is 14 residues. The V gene end was trimmed by 6 bases and the J gene end by 6 bases; junction bases not matched to a gene: 8. The V gene's germline CDR1 is MDHEN and CDR2 SYDVKM. The CDR3 region is CASRGLGPRNEQFF. CDR3 sequence (DNA): TGTGCCAGCAGAGGACTAGGGCCTCGCAATGAGCAGTTCTTC.

The chain carries TRBV6-5 and TRBJ1-2; 7 bases map to TRBD1. Looked up from germline, CDR1 is MNHEY and CDR2 is SVGAGI. V was clipped by 7 bases and J by 4 bases; unmatched bases: 12. This CDR3 has 15 residues. The CDR3 here is CASMLRQGWGYGYTF. The CDR3 bases are TGTGCCAGCATGTTACGACAGGGTTGGGGCTATGGCTACACCTTC.

This clone has only a few counts. This chain joins TRBV6-5 and TRBJ1-1; D unclear. This CDR3 region has 13 residues. V was shortened by 7 bases and J by 5 bases, with 14 bases between the two germline ends. Germline V lookup: CDR1 MNHEY, CDR2 SVGAGI. The DNA for the CDR3 is TGTGCCAGCACGGTCCATCTGGGAACTGAAGCTTTCTTT. As protein: CASTVHLGTEAFF.

The J gene is TRBJ1-2, the V gene TRBV6-6; no clear D. This CDR3 is 14 amino acids long. The V end lost 2 bases, the J end lost 8 bases, and 15 bases lay between the germline ends. The germline gives CDR1 MNHNY, CDR2 SVGAGI (reference sequence). CDR3 nucleotides: TGTGCCAGCAGTTACGGATCGGCAGCTGGGGGCTACACCTTC. It encodes CASSYGSAAGGYTF.

V gene TRBV27 combines with J gene TRBJ2-1; TRBD2 matches at 11 bases. This CDR3 is built from 15 residues. V shed 6 bases, J shed 7 bases, and the junction held 8 bases outside the gene matches. Germline V CDR1 and CDR2: MNHEY, SMNVEV (reference sequence). In nucleotides, the CDR3 is TGTGCCAGCAGCCAACTAGCGGGAGAGAGGAATGAGCAGTTCTTC. This sequence encodes CASSQLAGERNEQFF.

V is TRBV7-2 and J is TRBJ1-3; tentatively, D is TRBD1 (6 bases). With 2 bases removed from V and 4 bases from J, the gap between germline ends came to 12 bases. This CDR3 contains 15 residues. Germline V lookup: CDR1 SGHTA, CDR2 FQGNSA. CDR3 nucleotide sequence: TGTGCCAGCAGCTTACGAGGGGGAAGCGGAAACACCATATATTTT. Translation gives CASSLRGGSGNTIYF. Drawing the rest from reference TRBV7-2 and TRBJ1-3, the complete variable domain is GAGVSQSPSNKVTEKGKDVELRCDPISGHTALYWYRQSLGQGLEFLIYFQGNSAPDKSGLPSDRFSAERTGGSVSTLTIQRTQQEDSAVYLCASSLRGGSGNTIYFGEGSWLTVV.

The chain has TRBV4-1 and TRBJ2-2; TRBD2 matches at 10 bases. The V gene's germline CDR1 is MGHRA and CDR2 YSYEKL. There are 19 residues in the CDR3. V was clipped by 1 base and J by 2 bases; unmatched bases: 10. CDR3 in amino acids: CASSQGFLAGDFNTGELFF. DNA of the CDR3: TGCGCCAGCAGCCAAGGTTTTCTAGCGGGAGACTTTAACACCGGGGAGCTGTTTTTT.

This chain joins TRBV28 and TRBJ2-1, with TRBD2 matching 10 bases. The germline gives CDR1 MDHEN, CDR2 SYDVKM. This CDR3 comprises 19 residues. The V gene end was trimmed by 6 bases and the J gene end by 2 bases; junction bases not matched to a gene: 16. The CDR3 loop is CASSTPGTSERQTYNEQFF. The CDR3, as DNA: TGTGCCAGCAGCACACCCGGGACTAGCGAGAGACAAACCTACAATGAGCAGTTCTTC.

With regard to this clone: This sample also contains other DNA sequences that code for the same CDR3. The chain carries TRBV27 and TRBJ2-7; D is unresolved. Germline V gene data show CDR1 as MNHEY and CDR2 as SMNVEV (reference sequence). The V gene lost 3 bases and the J gene lost 0 bases, with 3 bases spanning the gap. This CDR3 spans 12 amino acids. The CDR3 sequence is CASSLLSYEQYF. The CDR3 nucleotides read TGTGCCAGCAGTTTGCTCTCCTACGAGCAGTACTTC.